These 18 T cell receptor beta chains came from one sample sequenced in a study of CXCR3-negative and CXCR3-positive naive CD8 T cells. In preparing the TRB cDNA libraries, 5' RACE with UMI labels was used. TCRdb re-called the 5' RACE reads and gives one entry per CDR3 protein, without DNA. Its listing shows approximately 100,000 distinct CDR3 sequences. Their antigen targets remain unknown. Study-level findings and limits: Naive cells that were CXCR3-positive had more hydrophobic TRB CDR3s (compared with CXCR3-negative naive cells).

Sequencing was performed on naive CXCR3+ CD8+ T cells from blood. Subset indicated: CD45RO-CCR7+CD27+CD95- naive CD8+ T cells expressing CXCR3 (TNR3+). The source of these receptors is a human donor in good health. Some clones in this sample may be carry-over from other donors' samples.

The CDR3 is CASTREANQPQHF. The V and J genes are TRBV6-1 and TRBJ1-5; no DNA is available, so the TRBD1 call from TCRdb remains unchecked. Germline CDR1 and CDR2: MNHNS and SASEGT. The CDR3 totals 13 residues.

The CDR3 sequence is CASSQITGSDGYTF. The chain uses TRBV4-3 and TRBJ1-2; the D call of TRBD1 rests on TCRdb alone, since no DNA is present to check it. The germline gives CDR1 LGHNA, CDR2 YSLEER. The CDR3 runs to 14 residues.

The chain recombines TRBV29-1 with TRBJ2-1; TCRdb picks TRBD2, but there is no DNA to check that call. Looked up from germline, CDR1 is SQVTM and CDR2 is ANQGSEA. The CDR3 loop spans 14 amino acids. This chain's CDR3 is CSVESSGVSFEQFF.

The chain combines TRBV7-9 with TRBJ2-1. There are 13 residues in the CDR3. Germline V gene lookup returns CDR1 SEHNR and CDR2 FQNEAQ (reference sequence). CDR3 protein: CASSSGLSNEQFF. The entire variable domain, with the rest obtained from reference TRBV7-9 and TRBJ2-1, is as follows: DTGVSQNPRHKITKRGQNVTFRCDPISEHNRLYWYRQTLGQGPEFLTYFQNEAQLEKSRLLSDRFSAERPKGSFSTLEIQRTEQGDSAMYLCASSSGLSNEQFFGPGTRLTVL.

This rearrangement joins TRBV7-8 to TRBJ2-7; the D gene TCRdb calls, TRBD2, cannot be checked with no DNA. The CDR3 consists of 13 residues. The germline gives CDR1 SGHVS, CDR2 FQNEAQ. The CDR3 sequence: CASSPPEVYEQYF.

The V gene is TRBV7-2, the J gene TRBJ2-7; TCRdb lists TRBD1, though no DNA is available to test this call. The CDR3 covers 14 residues. Germline values: CDR1 SGHTA, CDR2 FQGNSA. The CDR3 sequence is CASSFYRDNYEQYF.

V is TRBV10-3 and J is TRBJ2-7; TCRdb calls TRBD1, which cannot be checked without DNA. Germline V gene sequence: CDR1 ENHRY, CDR2 SYGVKD. The length of the CDR3 is 14 residues. The CDR3 here is CAISEGTGIYEQYF.

This chain links TRBV11-2 with TRBJ2-5; TCRdb selects TRBD1, and the lack of DNA leaves this call unchecked. The CDR3 loop spans 15 amino acids. Germline V gene sequence: CDR1 SGHAT, CDR2 FQNNGV. The CDR3 is CASSSDRSFEETQYF.

This sequence joins TRBV7-2 and TRBJ1-1; TCRdb indicates TRBD1, and absent DNA this call remains unverified. Germline V CDR1 and CDR2: SGHTA, FQGNSA. The CDR3 runs to 17 residues. The CDR3 is CASSDRSNREWNTEAFF.

The chain employs TRBV12-3 or TRBV12-4 and TRBJ2-3; TCRdb picks TRBD2, but there is no DNA to check that call. CDR3 length: 16 residues. CDR3 residues: CASSSTSGGPTDTQYF.

The J gene is TRBJ2-2, the V gene TRBV28; TCRdb picks TRBD2, but there is no DNA to check that call. Germline values: CDR1 MDHEN, CDR2 SYDVKM. CDR3 length: 14 residues. The CDR3 loop is CASSLWGVTGELFF. Supplemented by reference TRBV28 and TRBJ2-2, the full variable domain reads DVKVTQSSRYLVKRTGEKVFLECVQDMDHENMFWYRQDPGLGLRLIYFSYDVKMKEKGDIPEGYSVSREKKERFSLILESASTNQTSMYLCASSLWGVTGELFFGEGSRLTVL.

The chain carries TRBV4-3 and TRBJ2-7; TCRdb's D gene call, TRBD2, goes unchecked for lack of DNA. CDR1 is LGHNA and CDR2 is YSLEER in the germline V gene. The CDR3 contains 16 residues. CDR3 in amino acids: CASSQGLRGGTYEQYF.

The gene calls are TRBV11-3 and TRBJ2-1; the D call of TRBD1 rests on TCRdb alone, since no DNA is present to check it. Per the germline V gene, CDR1 is SGHNT and CDR2 is YENEEA. The CDR3 has 13 amino acids. The CDR3 region is CASSPGTFNEQFF.

The chain uses TRBV29-1 and TRBJ2-3; TCRdb indicates TRBD1, and absent DNA this call remains unverified. The CDR3 length is 16 residues. Germline CDR1 and CDR2: SQVTM and ANQGSEA. This CDR3 is CSADFRGQLSTDTQYF.

The chain links TRBV7-9 to TRBJ1-4; the D gene TCRdb calls, TRBD1, cannot be checked with no DNA. This CDR3 is 16 amino acids long. From germline, CDR1 is SEHNR and CDR2 FQNEAQ (reference sequence). The CDR3 spells CASSFLLQGSGEKLFF.

V and J are TRBV28 and TRBJ1-2; TCRdb returns TRBD1, unconfirmable since there is no DNA. Germline V lookup: CDR1 MDHEN, CDR2 SYDVKM. This CDR3 comprises 15 residues. CDR3 sequence reads: CASSFRGRLSYGYTF.

This sequence joins TRBV6-5 and TRBJ2-5; TCRdb calls TRBD1, which cannot be checked without DNA. This CDR3 is built from 13 residues. Germline V gene lookup returns CDR1 MNHEY and CDR2 SVGAGI. The CDR3 sequence is CASSYFEGETQYF.

The chain has TRBV4-1 and TRBJ2-5; the D call from TCRdb, TRBD2, cannot be confirmed without DNA. The CDR3 contains 15 residues. The germline gives CDR1 MGHRA, CDR2 YSYEKL. CDR3 sequence reads: CASSQLAGGRETQYF.